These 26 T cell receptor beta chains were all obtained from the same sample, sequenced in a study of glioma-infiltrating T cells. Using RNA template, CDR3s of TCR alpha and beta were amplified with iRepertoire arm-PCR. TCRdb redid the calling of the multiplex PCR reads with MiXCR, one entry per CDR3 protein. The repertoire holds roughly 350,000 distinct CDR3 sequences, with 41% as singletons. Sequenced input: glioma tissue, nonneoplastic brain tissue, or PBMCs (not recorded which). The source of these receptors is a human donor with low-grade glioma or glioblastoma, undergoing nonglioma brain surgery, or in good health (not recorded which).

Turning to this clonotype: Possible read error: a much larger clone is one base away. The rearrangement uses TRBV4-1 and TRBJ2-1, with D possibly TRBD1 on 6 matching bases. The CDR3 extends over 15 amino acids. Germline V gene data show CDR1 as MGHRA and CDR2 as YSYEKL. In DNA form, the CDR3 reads TGCGCCAGCAGCCAAGATTTCAGGGGATCTAATGGGCAGTTCTTC. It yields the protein CASSQDFRGSNGQFF.

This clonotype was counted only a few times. The CDR3 region has the DNA TGCAGTGTCGGGCGACAGTATGAGCAGTTCTTC. Protein: CSVGRQYEQFF. The chain joins TRBV20-1 to TRBJ2-1; maybe TRBD1 (5 bases). Germline V lookup: CDR1 DFQATT, CDR2 SNEGSKA (reference sequence). The CDR3 loop spans 11 amino acids. The ends were cut back, 7 bases at V and 8 bases at J, with 12 bases in the middle.

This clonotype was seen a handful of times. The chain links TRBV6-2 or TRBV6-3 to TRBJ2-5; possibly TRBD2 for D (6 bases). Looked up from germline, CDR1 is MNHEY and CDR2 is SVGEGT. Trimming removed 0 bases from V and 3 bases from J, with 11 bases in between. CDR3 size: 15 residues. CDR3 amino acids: CASSYSSGAKETQYF. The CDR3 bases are TGTGCCAGCAGTTACTCGTCGGGAGCGAAAGAGACCCAGTACTTC.

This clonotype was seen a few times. This CDR3 is CSATKPGAGGTEAFF. CDR3 bases: TGCAGTGCTACAAAACCGGGGGCCGGGGGCACTGAAGCTTTCTTT. The rearrangement joins TRBV20-1 to TRBJ1-1, with D possibly being TRBD1 (6 bases). Looked up from germline, CDR1 is DFQATT and CDR2 is SNEGSKA (reference sequence). Trimming cost V 4 bases and J 4 bases, with 19 bases left between them. The CDR3 totals 15 residues.

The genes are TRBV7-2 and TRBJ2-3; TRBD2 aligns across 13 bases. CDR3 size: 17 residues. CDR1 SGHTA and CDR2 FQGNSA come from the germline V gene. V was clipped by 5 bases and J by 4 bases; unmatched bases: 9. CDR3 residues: CASSPWTSGRGADTQYF. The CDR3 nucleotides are TGTGCCAGCAGCCCTTGGACTAGCGGGAGAGGAGCAGATACGCAGTATTTT.

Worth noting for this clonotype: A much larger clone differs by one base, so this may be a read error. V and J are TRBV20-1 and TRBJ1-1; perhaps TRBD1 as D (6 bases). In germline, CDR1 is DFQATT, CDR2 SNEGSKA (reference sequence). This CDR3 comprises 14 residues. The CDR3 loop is CGANPGAVDTEAFF. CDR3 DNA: TGCGGTGCTAATCCGGGGGCCGTGGATACTGAAGCTTTCTTT.

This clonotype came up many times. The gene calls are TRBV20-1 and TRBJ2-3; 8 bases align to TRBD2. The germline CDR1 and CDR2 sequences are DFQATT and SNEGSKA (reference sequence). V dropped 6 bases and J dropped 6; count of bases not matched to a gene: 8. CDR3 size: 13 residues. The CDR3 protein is CSASGTRGDTQYF. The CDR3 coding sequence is TGCAGTGCCTCCGGGACTAGAGGGGATACGCAGTATTTT.

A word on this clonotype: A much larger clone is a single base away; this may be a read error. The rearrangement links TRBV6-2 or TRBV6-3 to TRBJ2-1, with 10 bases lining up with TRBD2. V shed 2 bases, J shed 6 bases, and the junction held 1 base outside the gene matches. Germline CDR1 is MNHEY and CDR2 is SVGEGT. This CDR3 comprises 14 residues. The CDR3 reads CASSYQRGGNEQFF. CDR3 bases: TGTGCCAGCAGTTACCAGCGGGGGGGCAATGAGCAGTTCTTC.

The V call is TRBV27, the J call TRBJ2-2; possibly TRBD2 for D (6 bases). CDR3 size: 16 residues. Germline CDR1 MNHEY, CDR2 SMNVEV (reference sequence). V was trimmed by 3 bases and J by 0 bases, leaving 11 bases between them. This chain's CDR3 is CASSFGLAPNTGELFF. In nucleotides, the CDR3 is TGTGCCAGCAGTTTTGGTCTAGCGCCGAACACCGGGGAGCTGTTTTTT.

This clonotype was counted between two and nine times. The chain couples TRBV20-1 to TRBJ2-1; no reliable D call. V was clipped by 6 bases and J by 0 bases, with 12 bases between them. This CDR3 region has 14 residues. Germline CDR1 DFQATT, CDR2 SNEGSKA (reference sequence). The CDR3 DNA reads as TGCAGTGCAACCAATGCAGGCTCCTACAATGAGCAGTTCTTC. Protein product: CSATNAGSYNEQFF.

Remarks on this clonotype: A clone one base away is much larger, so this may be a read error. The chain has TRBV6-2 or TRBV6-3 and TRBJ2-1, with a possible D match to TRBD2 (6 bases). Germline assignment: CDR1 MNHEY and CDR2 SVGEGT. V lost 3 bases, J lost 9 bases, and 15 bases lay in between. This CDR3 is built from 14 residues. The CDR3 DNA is TGTGCCAGCAGTTATGAAGGGAGGTTGAGTGAGCAGTTCTTC. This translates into CASSYEGRLSEQFF.

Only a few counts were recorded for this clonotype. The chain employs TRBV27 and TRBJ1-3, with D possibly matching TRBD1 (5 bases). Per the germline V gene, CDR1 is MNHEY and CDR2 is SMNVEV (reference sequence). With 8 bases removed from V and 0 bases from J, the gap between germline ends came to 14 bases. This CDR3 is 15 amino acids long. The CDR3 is CASARGGDSGNTIYF. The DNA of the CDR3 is TGTGCCAGCGCTCGGGGGGGTGACTCTGGAAACACCATATATTTT.

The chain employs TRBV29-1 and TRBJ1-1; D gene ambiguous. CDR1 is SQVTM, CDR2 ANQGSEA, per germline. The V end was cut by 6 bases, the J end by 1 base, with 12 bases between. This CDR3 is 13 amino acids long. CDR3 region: CSVGWAGNTEAFF. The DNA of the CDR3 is TGCAGCGTAGGGTGGGCAGGGAACACTGAAGCTTTCTTT.

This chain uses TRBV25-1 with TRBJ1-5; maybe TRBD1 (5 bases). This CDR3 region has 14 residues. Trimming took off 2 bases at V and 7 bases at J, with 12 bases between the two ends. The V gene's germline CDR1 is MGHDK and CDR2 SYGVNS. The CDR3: CASSEGGGGQPQHF. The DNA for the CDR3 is TGTGCCAGCAGTGAAGGGGGGGGGGGACAGCCCCAGCATTTT.

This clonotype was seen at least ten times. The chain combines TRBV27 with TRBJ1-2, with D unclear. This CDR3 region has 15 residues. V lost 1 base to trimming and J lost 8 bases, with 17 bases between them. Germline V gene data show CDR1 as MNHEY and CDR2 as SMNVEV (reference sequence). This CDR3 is CASSLWAAGGVGYTF. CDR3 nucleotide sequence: TGTGCCAGCAGTTTATGGGCAGCAGGTGGTGTGGGCTACACCTTC.

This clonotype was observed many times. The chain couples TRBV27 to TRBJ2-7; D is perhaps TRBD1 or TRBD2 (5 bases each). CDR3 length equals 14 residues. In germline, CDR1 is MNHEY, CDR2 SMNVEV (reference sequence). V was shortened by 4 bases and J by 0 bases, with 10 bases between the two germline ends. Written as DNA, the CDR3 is TGTGCCAGCAGTTCCCGGGACGGCTCCTACGAGCAGTACTTC. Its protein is CASSSRDGSYEQYF.

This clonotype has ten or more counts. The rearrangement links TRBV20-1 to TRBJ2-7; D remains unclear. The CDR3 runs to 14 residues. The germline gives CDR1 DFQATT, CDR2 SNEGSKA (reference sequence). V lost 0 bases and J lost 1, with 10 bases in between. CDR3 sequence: CSARDGTESYEQYF. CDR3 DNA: TGCAGTGCTAGAGATGGAACAGAATCCTACGAGCAGTACTTC.

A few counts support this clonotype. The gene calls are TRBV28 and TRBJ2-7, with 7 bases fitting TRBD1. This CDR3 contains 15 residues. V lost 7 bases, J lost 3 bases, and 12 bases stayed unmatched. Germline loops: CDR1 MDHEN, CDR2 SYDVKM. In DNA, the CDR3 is TGTGCCAGCACCCCTAGACAGGGATCAGTCTACGAGCAGTACTTC. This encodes CASTPRQGSVYEQYF.

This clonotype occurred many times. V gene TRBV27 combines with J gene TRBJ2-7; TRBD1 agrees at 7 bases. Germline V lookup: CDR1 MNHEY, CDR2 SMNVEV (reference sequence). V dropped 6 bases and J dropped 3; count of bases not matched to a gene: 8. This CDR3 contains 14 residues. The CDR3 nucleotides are TGTGCCAGCAGAACCAGACAGGGAGTCTACGAGCAGTACTTC. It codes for CASRTRQGVYEQYF.

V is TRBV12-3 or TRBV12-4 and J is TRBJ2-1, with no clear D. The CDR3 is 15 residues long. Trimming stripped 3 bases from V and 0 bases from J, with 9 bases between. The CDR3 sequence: CASSFSPSSYNEQFF. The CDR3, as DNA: TGTGCCAGCAGTTTTTCCCCGAGCTCCTACAATGAGCAGTTCTTC.

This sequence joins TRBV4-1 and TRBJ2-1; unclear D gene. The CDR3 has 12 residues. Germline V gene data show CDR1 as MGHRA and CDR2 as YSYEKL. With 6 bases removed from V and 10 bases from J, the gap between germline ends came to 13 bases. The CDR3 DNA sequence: TGCGCCAGCAGGTTCAACACGGCGGAGCAGTTCTTC. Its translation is CASRFNTAEQFF.

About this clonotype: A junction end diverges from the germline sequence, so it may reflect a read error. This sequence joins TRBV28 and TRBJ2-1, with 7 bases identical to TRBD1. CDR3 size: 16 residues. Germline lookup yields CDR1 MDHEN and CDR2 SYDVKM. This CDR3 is CAGSLQGFGSYNEQFF. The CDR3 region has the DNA TGTGCCGGCAGCTTACAGGGGTTTGGCTCCTACAATGAGCAGTTCTTC.

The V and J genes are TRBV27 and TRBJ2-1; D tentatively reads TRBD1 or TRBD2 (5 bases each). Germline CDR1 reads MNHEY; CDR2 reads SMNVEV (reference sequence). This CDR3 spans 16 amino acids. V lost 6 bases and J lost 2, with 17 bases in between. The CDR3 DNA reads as TGTGCCAGCAGCTCCACCGGGGCGCGCACCTACAATGAGCAGTTCTTC. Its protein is CASSSTGARTYNEQFF.

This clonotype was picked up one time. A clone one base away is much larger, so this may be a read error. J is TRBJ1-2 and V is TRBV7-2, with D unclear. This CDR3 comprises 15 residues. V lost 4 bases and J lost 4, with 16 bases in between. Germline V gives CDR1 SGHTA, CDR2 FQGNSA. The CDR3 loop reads CASSSLGGVSYGYTF. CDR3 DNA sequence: TGTGCCAGCAGCTCCCTCGGTGGAGTGAGCTATGGCTACACCTTC.

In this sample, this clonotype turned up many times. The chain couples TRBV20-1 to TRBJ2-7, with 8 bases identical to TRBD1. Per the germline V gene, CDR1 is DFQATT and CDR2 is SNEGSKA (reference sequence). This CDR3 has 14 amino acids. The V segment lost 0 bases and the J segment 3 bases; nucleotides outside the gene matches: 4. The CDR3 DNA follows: TGCAGTGCTAGAGAGAGGACAGGGAGCTACGAGCAGTACTTC. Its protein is CSARERTGSYEQYF.

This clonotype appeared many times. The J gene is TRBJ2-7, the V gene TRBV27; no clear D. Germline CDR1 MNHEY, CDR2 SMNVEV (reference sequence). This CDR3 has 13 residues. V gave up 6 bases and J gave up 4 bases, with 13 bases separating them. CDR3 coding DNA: TGTGCCAGCAGCTATGGGGAAGAATACGAGCAGTACTTC. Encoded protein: CASSYGEEYEQYF.